A single sample is the source of the 28 T cell receptor beta chains below, sequenced in a study of blood T cell repertoires in COVID-19. Profiled with immunoSEQ multiplex PCR; TCRdb holds only in-frame clones, not every one. The data hold about 360,000 clones, with around 88% observed a single time. The material sequenced was peripheral blood. The origin of the receptors is a woman aged 55-70 years with COVID-19, enrolled during active disease.

There are a few counts of this clone. V and J are TRBV27 and TRBJ1-5, with D possibly being TRBD1 (6 bases). The germline CDR1 and CDR2 sequences are MNHEY and SMNVEV (reference sequence). The CDR3 loop spans 14 amino acids. V gave up 7 bases and J gave up 0 bases, with 10 bases separating them. CDR3 in DNA: TGTGCCAGCAAGGACAGAGTTAGCAATCAGCCCCAGCATTTT. This sequence encodes CASKDRVSNQPQHF.

The chain links TRBV9 to TRBJ2-1, with 7 bases identical to TRBD2. The CDR3 runs to 15 residues. CDR1 and CDR2 from the germline V gene are SGDLS and YYNGEE. The J segment lost 10 bases and the V segment lost 2 bases, leaving 12 bases of the junction unmatched. The CDR3 is CASSVSGGGLREQFF. For the CDR3, the DNA is TGTGCCAGCAGCGTTTCGGGGGGAGGCTTAAGGGAGCAGTTCTTC.

V usage is TRBV9 and J usage is TRBJ2-1, with 9 positions matching TRBD2. V was pared by 4 bases and J by 6 bases, with 8 bases of the junction left unmatched. The V gene's germline CDR1 is SGDLS and CDR2 YYNGEE. The CDR3 runs to 15 residues. The CDR3 coding sequence is TGTGCCAGCAGCCCTGGGGGGCGGGGGGGCAATGAGCAGTTCTTC. This codes for CASSPGGRGGNEQFF.

This chain links TRBV3-1 (or the pseudogene TRBV3-2) with TRBJ2-7; D perhaps matches TRBD1 (5 bases). Germline values: CDR1 LGHDT, CDR2 YNNKEL (reference sequence). Trimming pared 4 bases from V and 5 bases from J, leaving 15 bases between. The length of the CDR3 is 14 residues. CDR3 amino acids: CASSPRVAGNEQYF. The CDR3 DNA reads as TGTGCCAGCAGCCCCAGGGTGGCAGGGAACGAGCAGTACTTC.

This chain joins TRBV6-2 or TRBV6-3 and TRBJ1-5; D is ambiguous. The CDR3 spans 12 residues. Germline V gene data show CDR1 as MNHEY and CDR2 as SVGEGT. Trimming removed 4 bases from V and 7 bases from J, with 8 bases in between. In DNA form, the CDR3 reads TGTGCCAGCAGTTTTGGAGGGCAGCCCCAGCATTTT. It translates to CASSFGGQPQHF.

This clone has a single count. This chain links TRBV25-1 with TRBJ1-5; D remains ambiguous. Germline loops: CDR1 MGHDK, CDR2 SYGVNS. V shed 3 bases and J shed 5 bases, with 14 bases lying between them. The CDR3 runs to 15 residues. CDR3 protein: CASSEAGIVHQPQHF. The CDR3 DNA reads as TGTGCCAGCAGTGAGGCCGGGATCGTACATCAGCCCCAGCATTTT. The full variable domain, in which reference TRBV25-1 and TRBJ1-5 provide the parts outside the CDR3, is EADIYQTPRYLVIGTGKKITLECSQTMGHDKMYWYQQDPGMELHLIHYSYGVNSTEKGDLSSESTVSRIRTEHFPLTLESARPSHTSQYLCASSEAGIVHQPQHFGDGTRLSIL.

The rearrangement links TRBV7-2 to TRBJ1-2; no firm D call. Germline V gene data show CDR1 as SGHTA and CDR2 as FQGNSA. The CDR3 is made up of 12 amino acids. V lost 1 base and J lost 5, with 5 bases in between. The CDR3, as DNA: TGTGCCAGCAGCTTAGTTCCTTATGGCTACACCTTC. This gives the protein CASSLVPYGYTF.

The chain employs TRBV20-1 and TRBJ2-5, with 9 bases matching TRBD2. Germline CDR1 reads DFQATT; CDR2 reads SNEGSKA (reference sequence). V trimming: 3 bases; J trimming: 2 bases; junction bases outside the gene matches: 7. There are 15 residues in the CDR3. The CDR3 DNA reads TGCAGTGCTAGTAATAGCGGGGGACAGCAAGAGACCCAGTACTTC. It specifies CSASNSGGQQETQYF.

The J gene is TRBJ2-7, the V gene TRBV5-1; 10 bases fit TRBD2. Trimming took 1 base from V and 6 from J; bases not matched to a gene: 13. The CDR3 length is 17 residues. CDR1 and CDR2 (germline): SGHRS, YFSETQ. The CDR3 here is CASSLRLAGASRFEQYF. The CDR3 DNA follows: TGCGCCAGCAGCTTGCGGCTAGCGGGGGCTAGCCGGTTCGAGCAGTACTTC. The full variable domain, in which reference TRBV5-1 and TRBJ2-7 provide the parts outside the CDR3, is KAGVTQTPRYLIKTRGQQVTLSCSPISGHRSVSWYQQTPGQGLQFLFEYFSETQRNKGNFPGRFSGRQFSNSRSEMNVSTLELGDSALYLCASSLRLAGASRFEQYFGPGTRLTVT.

V gene TRBV29-1 combines with J gene TRBJ2-2; possibly TRBD2 for D (6 bases). Trimming cost V 5 bases and J 6 bases, with 13 bases left between them. CDR1 and CDR2 from the germline V gene are SQVTM and ANQGSEA. This CDR3 contains 13 residues. The CDR3 reads CSVQAGSAGELFF. The CDR3 coding sequence is TGCAGCGTTCAGGCGGGGTCTGCCGGGGAGCTGTTTTTT.

The chain's CDR3 is CASSLTNNQPQHF. Here the CDR3 DNA reads TGCGCCAGCAGCCTTACTAATAATCAGCCCCAGCATTTT. The chain is built from TRBV4-3 and TRBJ1-5; unclear D gene. This CDR3 contains 13 residues. In germline, CDR1 is LGHNA, CDR2 YSLEER. Deletions cut 4 bases from V and 4 bases from J, with 8 bases between.

This rearrangement joins TRBV6-5 to TRBJ1-4, with D unresolved. V dropped 0 bases and J dropped 4 bases, with 3 bases sitting between them. Germline CDR1 is MNHEY and CDR2 is SVGAGI. The CDR3 is 13 residues long. The chain's CDR3 is CASSYSSNEKLFF. The CDR3 DNA sequence: TGTGCCAGCAGTTACTCGAGTAATGAAAAACTGTTTTTT.

V usage is TRBV27 and J usage is TRBJ2-7; 7 bases align to TRBD2. Germline V gene lookup returns CDR1 MNHEY and CDR2 SMNVEV (reference sequence). The V gene end was trimmed by 5 bases and the J gene end by 2 bases; junction bases not matched to a gene: 3. The CDR3 totals 13 residues. In DNA, the CDR3 is TGTGCCAGCAGTGCGGGGGTCCCCTACGAGCAGTACTTC. It translates to CASSAGVPYEQYF.

This clone has just one count. The chain uses TRBV7-6 and TRBJ2-6, with D hard to call. The CDR3 runs 17 residues. Germline V lookup: CDR1 SGHVS, CDR2 FNYEAQ. V was trimmed by 5 bases and J by 0 bases, leaving 14 bases between them. CDR3 residues: CASSRDTSGSGANVLTF. The CDR3, as DNA: TGTGCCAGCAGCCGAGATACCTCTGGCTCTGGGGCCAACGTCCTGACTTTC.

The CDR3 DNA is TGCAGTGCTAGTATTGTACAGGGACCTAACTATGGCTACACCTTC. Its protein product is CSASIVQGPNYGYTF. The rearrangement links TRBV20-1 to TRBJ1-2, with a tentative D call TRBD1 (6 bases). Germline CDR1 and CDR2: DFQATT and SNEGSKA (reference sequence). V gave up 3 bases and J gave up 0 bases, with 14 bases separating them. The CDR3 loop spans 15 amino acids.

Regarding this clone: The sample has other DNA sequences that encode this CDR3 too. The chain carries TRBV9 and TRBJ2-7, with D tentatively TRBD1 (6 bases). The V end lost 1 base, the J end lost 1 base, and 9 bases lay between the germline ends. The CDR3 totals 14 residues. Per the germline V gene, CDR1 is SGDLS and CDR2 is YYNGEE. CDR3 residues: CASSVTGFSYEQYF. In DNA form, the CDR3 reads TGTGCCAGCAGCGTAACAGGGTTTTCCTACGAGCAGTACTTC.

Written as DNA, the CDR3 is TGCAGCGGGATGGGGGGACTGAACACTGAAGCTTTCTTT. Translating it yields CSGMGGLNTEAFF. J is TRBJ1-1 and V is TRBV29-1; maybe TRBD1 (5 bases). The CDR3 sequence is 13 residues long. Germline-derived CDR1 and CDR2 are SQVTM and ANQGSEA. The V end was cut by 7 bases, the J end by 0 bases, with 12 bases between.

The chain has TRBV30 and TRBJ2-7; 9 nucleotides agree with TRBD1. The J segment lost 6 bases and the V segment lost 2 bases, leaving 11 bases of the junction unmatched. The CDR3 is 15 residues long. The germline V gene encodes CDR1 GTSNPN and CDR2 SVGIG (reference sequence). Here the CDR3 DNA reads TGTGCCTGGAGTAAAGCCGGGACAGGGATTGGCGAGCAGTACTTC. This encodes CAWSKAGTGIGEQYF.

This clone was recorded once. The V call is TRBV12-3 or TRBV12-4, the J call TRBJ2-5, with D possibly TRBD1 on 6 matching bases. This CDR3 region has 13 residues. V was shortened by 4 bases and J by 4 bases, with 10 bases between the two germline ends. In DNA form, the CDR3 reads TGTGCCAGCAGTTCGGGACACATAGAGACCCAGTACTTC. Its protein product is CASSSGHIETQYF.

This chain connects TRBV27 to TRBJ1-1, with D possibly TRBD1 on 6 matching bases. Germline-derived CDR1 and CDR2 are MNHEY and SMNVEV (reference sequence). The CDR3 loop spans 13 amino acids. Between the trimmed V and J ends, which lost 6 bases and 4 bases, there was a span of 12 bases. The CDR3 loop reads CASRTGWGTEAFF. CDR3 nucleotides: TGTGCCAGCAGGACAGGTTGGGGCACTGAAGCTTTCTTT.

This chain connects TRBV5-4 to TRBJ2-7; D gene unclear. Germline CDR1 reads SGHNT; CDR2 reads YYREEE (reference sequence). This CDR3 is 14 amino acids long. V was trimmed by 1 base and J by 1 base, leaving 9 bases between them. For the CDR3, the DNA is TGTGCCAGCAGCTTGAACTCACCGTCCTACGAGCAGTACTTC. Translating gives CASSLNSPSYEQYF.

V gene TRBV7-2 combines with J gene TRBJ1-1; no firm D call. Germline V gene sequence: CDR1 SGHTA, CDR2 FQGNSA. This CDR3 has 13 amino acids. V was pared by 0 bases and J by 4 bases, with 6 bases between. The DNA of the CDR3 is TGTGCCAGCAGCTTAGCGCGGGGCACTGAAGCTTTCTTT. Protein sequence: CASSLARGTEAFF.

A remark on this clone: The same CDR3 can be traced to other DNA sequences in this sample. The chain employs TRBV27 and TRBJ2-7; no reliable D call. V was clipped by 6 bases and J by 4 bases, with 7 bases between them. There are 11 residues in the CDR3. In germline, CDR1 is MNHEY, CDR2 SMNVEV (reference sequence). CDR3 DNA: TGTGCCAGCAGGTCGCGTTACGAGCAGTACTTC. Protein sequence: CASRSRYEQYF.

This rearrangement joins TRBV5-6 to TRBJ2-3; D possibly corresponds to TRBD1 (5 bases). CDR3 size: 14 residues. The V and J ends lost 6 bases and 2 bases respectively, with 13 bases between them. Germline CDR1 and CDR2: SGHDT and YYEEEE. This CDR3 reads CASTLGVATDTQYF. In DNA form, the CDR3 reads TGTGCCAGCACCCTAGGGGTAGCCACAGATACGCAGTATTTT. Complete variable domain (other parts from reference TRBV5-6 and TRBJ2-3): DAGVTQSPTHLIKTRGQQVTLRCSPKSGHDTVSWYQQALGQGPQFIFQYYEEEERQRGNFPDRFSGHQFPNYSSELNVNALLLGDSALYLCASTLGVATDTQYFGPGTRLTVL.

The gene calls are TRBV11-3 and TRBJ1-1, with D possibly being TRBD1 (5 bases). CDR1 is SGHNT and CDR2 is YENEEA in the germline V gene. The CDR3 sequence is 13 residues long. Deletions cut 3 bases from V and 5 bases from J, with 10 bases between. CDR3 region: CASSFQGRTEAFF. CDR3 DNA: TGTGCCAGCAGCTTTCAGGGAAGGACTGAAGCTTTCTTT.

The chain recombines TRBV11-3 with TRBJ1-3, with 7 bases that match TRBD1. V lost 4 bases, J lost 2 bases, and 5 bases stayed unmatched. This CDR3 spans 15 amino acids. Germline V gene sequence: CDR1 SGHNT, CDR2 YENEEA. The CDR3 loop is CASSYRGPPGNTIYF. CDR3 bases: TGTGCCAGCAGCTACAGGGGACCGCCTGGAAACACCATATATTTT.

The rearrangement joins TRBV19 to TRBJ2-3, with D maybe TRBD1 (5 bases). This CDR3 spans 14 amino acids. Trimming removed 3 bases from V and 3 bases from J, with 10 bases in between. Germline values: CDR1 LNHDA, CDR2 SQIVND (reference sequence). CDR3 amino acids: CASSMQGLTDTQYF. The CDR3 DNA reads TGTGCCAGTAGTATGCAGGGTTTGACAGATACGCAGTATTTT.

The chain employs TRBV7-2 and TRBJ2-5; TRBD1 agrees at 10 bases. After removal of 4 bases from V and 6 bases from J, the junction contained 5 bases not matched to a gene. The CDR3 spans 14 residues. CDR1 and CDR2 from the germline V gene are SGHTA and FQGNSA. CDR3 sequence: CASSSDRGAQTQYF. DNA for the CDR3: TGTGCCAGCAGCTCGGACAGGGGGGCCCAGACCCAGTACTTC.